This is a list of T cell receptor beta chains from one sample in a study of blood T cell repertoires in COVID-19. Clones were sequenced by immunoSEQ multiplex PCR, and TCRdb holds only the in-frame ones, with some missing. Of around 80,000 clones listed, about four fifths were seen once; the top ten hold roughly 10%. Sequenced sample: peripheral blood. The source is a human donor in a cohort sampled during active COVID-19. Each CDR3 is given with its conserved first and last residue. Rows give clone size only sometimes, using once, few, many, or a class for an expanded clone.

size: NA
V: TRBV6-5
CDR3: CASRSGANYGYTF

size: NA
V: TRBV6-1
CDR3: CASSDRQGAGNTIYF

size: NA
V: TRBV29-1
CDR3: CSVDKASSDTQYF

size: NA
V: TRBV28
CDR3: CASRPPGTPHSPLHF

size: NA
V: TRBV19
CDR3: CASRTGGSYNEQFF

size: NA
V: TRBV5-1
CDR3: CASSLIPGQGGNEQFF

size: NA
V: TRBV3-1/TRBV3-2
CDR3: CASSPNRETQYF

size: NA
V: TRBV7-7
CDR3: CASSLNTVTEAFF

size: NA
V: TRBV5-4
CDR3: CASSLGLAGRYEQYF

size: NA
V: TRBV5-1
CDR3: CASSSQTNEKLFF

size: few
V: TRBV2
CDR3: CASTPGTGRNQPQHF

size: NA
V: TRBV18
CDR3: CASSLGTGDPEQYF

size: NA
V: TRBV6-2/TRBV6-3
CDR3: CASSYLDRGKFVQPQHF

size: NA
V: TRBV7-9
CDR3: CASSLDVVQETQYF

size: few
V: TRBV10-3
CDR3: CAISRTSGVPYNEQFF

size: NA
V: TRBV7-3
CDR3: CASSLTSGGRGDTQYF